This TCR beta chain was recorded in a study of siplizumab effects on memory and regulatory T cells. Concerning this clone itself: The antigen is undetermined.

Trimming took off 5 bases at V and 0 bases at J, with 8 bases between the two ends. CDR1 SNHLY and CDR2 FYNNEI come from the germline V gene. The CDR3 spans 14 residues. Around 100,000 TCR templates underwent assay in every sample. The data were produced by immunoSEQ multiplex PCR, yet TCRdb's version contains in-frame clones alone and is incomplete. The table has approximately 94,000 clones, over 90% seen once. Study-wide results and caveats: Researchers could map only a minor fraction of alloreactive clones to unstimulated subsets.

This clonotype originated in a human donor in good health. Input material: non-Treg CD4+ T cells sorted from blood. The chain joins TRBV2 to TRBJ2-1; maybe TRBD1 (5 bases). The CDR3 sequence is CASSRGSSYNEQFF. CDR3 in DNA: TGTGCCAGCAGTAGGGGTAGCTCCTACAATGAGCAGTTCTTC.